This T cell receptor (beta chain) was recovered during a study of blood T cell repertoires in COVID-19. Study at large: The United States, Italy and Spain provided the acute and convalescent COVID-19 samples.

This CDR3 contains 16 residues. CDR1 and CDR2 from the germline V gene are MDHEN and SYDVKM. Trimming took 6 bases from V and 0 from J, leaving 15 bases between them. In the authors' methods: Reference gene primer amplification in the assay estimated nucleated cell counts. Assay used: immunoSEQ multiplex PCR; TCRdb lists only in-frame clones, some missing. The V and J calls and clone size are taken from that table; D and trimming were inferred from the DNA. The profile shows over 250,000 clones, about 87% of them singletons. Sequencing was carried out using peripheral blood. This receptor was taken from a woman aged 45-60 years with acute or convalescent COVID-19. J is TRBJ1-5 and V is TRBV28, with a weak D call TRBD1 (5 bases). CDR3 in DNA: TGTGCCAGCAGGAATCCGGGGGAGTATAGCAATCAGCCCCAGCATTTT. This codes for CASRNPGEYSNQPQHF.